These 16 T cell receptor beta chains share one sample of origin, sequenced in a study of T cell responses to AZD1222 COVID-19 vaccine. Clones were sequenced by immunoSEQ multiplex PCR, and TCRdb holds only the in-frame ones, with some missing. The table includes about 160,000 clones, approximately 94% detected once. The sequenced sample was peripheral blood, obtained 28 days after the second AZD1222 dose. These TCRs come from an adult who received the AZD1222 COVID-19 vaccine.

The gene calls are TRBV6-5 and TRBJ1-2, with no clear D. V dropped 6 bases and J dropped 1 base, with 15 bases sitting between them. CDR1 MNHEY and CDR2 SVGAGI come from the germline V gene. The CDR3 contains 15 residues. The CDR3 loop reads CASRPQIGSNYGYTF. The CDR3 coding sequence is TGTGCCAGCAGACCCCAGATAGGTAGTAACTATGGCTACACCTTC.

The V gene is TRBV18, the J gene TRBJ1-1; D remains ambiguous. The CDR3 consists of 13 residues. The germline gives CDR1 KGHSH, CDR2 LQKENI. V lost 2 bases, J lost 4 bases, and 8 bases lay in between. CDR3 coding DNA: TGTGCCAGCTCACCAGCGGGAGGCACTGAAGCTTTCTTT. This gives the protein CASSPAGGTEAFF.

V and J are TRBV5-1 and TRBJ1-3; the D gene is possibly TRBD1 (5 bases). V was cut by 0 bases and J by 4 bases, with 14 bases left in between. In germline, CDR1 is SGHRS, CDR2 YFSETQ. This CDR3 has 16 amino acids. Written as DNA, the CDR3 is TGCGCCAGCAGCTTGGTTGGGGCTGGAGGCGGAAACACCATATATTTT. Translating it yields CASSLVGAGGGNTIYF. The entire variable domain, with the rest obtained from reference TRBV5-1 and TRBJ1-3, is as follows: KAGVTQTPRYLIKTRGQQVTLSCSPISGHRSVSWYQQTPGQGLQFLFEYFSETQRNKGNFPGRFSGRQFSNSRSEMNVSTLELGDSALYLCASSLVGAGGGNTIYFGEGSWLTVV.

The chain links TRBV9 to TRBJ1-6, with D unresolved. The CDR3 covers 16 residues. V lost 0 bases and J 9 bases, leaving 16 bases between the germline ends. CDR1 and CDR2 from the germline V gene are SGDLS and YYNGEE. The chain's CDR3 is CASSVEGPGLSSPLHF. CDR3 sequence (DNA): TGTGCCAGCAGCGTAGAGGGCCCTGGTCTTAGTTCACCCCTCCACTTT.

This sequence joins TRBV15 and TRBJ1-4; D not resolved. The CDR3 runs 13 residues. V lost 0 bases and J 8 bases, leaving 7 bases between the germline ends. Germline CDR1 is LNHNV and CDR2 is YYDKDF (reference sequence). The CDR3 coding sequence is TGTGCCACCAGCAGAGATCTGGGGGAAAAACTGTTTTTT. Amino acid sequence: CATSRDLGEKLFF.

In its sample, this clone was seen once. The CDR3 protein is CASSLGGYGANVLTF. The DNA of the CDR3 is TGTGCCAGCAGTCTAGGGGGATACGGGGCCAACGTCCTGACTTTC. V gene TRBV27 combines with J gene TRBJ2-6; possible D gene TRBD1, 6 bases. The CDR3 is 15 amino acids. Trimming removed 5 bases at V and 4 bases at J, with 12 bases between. CDR1 and CDR2 (germline): MNHEY, SMNVEV (reference sequence).

The chain is built from TRBV6-2 or TRBV6-3 and TRBJ1-1, with a tentative D call TRBD1 (5 bases). V lost 4 bases and J lost 1, with 16 bases in between. The CDR3 length is 16 residues. CDR1 is MNHEY, CDR2 SVGEGT, per germline. CDR3 sequence: CASSSDFRRGNTEAFF. As DNA, the CDR3 is TGTGCCAGCAGTTCCGACTTTAGAAGGGGGAACACTGAAGCTTTCTTT.

The J gene is TRBJ1-5, the V gene TRBV18; weak D call: TRBD1 (5 bases). This CDR3 is 16 amino acids long. Germline loops: CDR1 KGHSH, CDR2 LQKENI. With 5 bases removed from V and 5 bases from J, the gap between germline ends came to 19 bases. CDR3 sequence: CASSSSWGSLHQPQHF. As DNA, the CDR3 is TGTGCCAGCTCATCCTCCTGGGGCAGTCTTCATCAGCCCCAGCATTTT.

The V and J genes are TRBV3-1 (or the pseudogene TRBV3-2) and TRBJ2-3; D is uncertain. V lost 2 bases, J lost 0 bases, and 3 bases lay in between. Germline V CDR1 and CDR2: LGHDT, YNNKEL (reference sequence). The CDR3 length is 13 residues. CDR3 nucleotide sequence: TGTGCCAGCAGCCAATCTAGCACAGATACGCAGTATTTT. It codes for CASSQSSTDTQYF.

The chain employs TRBV7-9 and TRBJ1-2; possibly TRBD1 for D (6 bases). CDR3 size: 15 residues. Trimming removed 1 base from V and 8 bases from J, with 17 bases in between. Per germline, CDR1 SEHNR and CDR2 FQNEAQ (reference sequence). CDR3: CASSLVARGRWGYTF. Written as DNA, the CDR3 is TGTGCCAGCAGCTTAGTTGCCAGGGGACGCTGGGGCTACACCTTC.

This chain links TRBV5-4 with TRBJ1-1; D possibly corresponds to TRBD1 (6 bases). Germline V gene sequence: CDR1 SGHNT, CDR2 YYREEE (reference sequence). The V end lost 4 bases, the J end lost 6 bases, and 13 bases lay between the germline ends. There are 13 residues in the CDR3. CDR3 sequence reads: CASSPEWTAEAFF. The CDR3 nucleotides read TGTGCCAGCAGCCCGGAATGGACAGCTGAAGCTTTCTTT.

This clone was observed a single time. The chain is built from TRBV7-9 and TRBJ1-2; no definite D call. The CDR3 is made up of 17 amino acids. Germline CDR1 SEHNR, CDR2 FQNEAQ (reference sequence). V was trimmed by 3 bases and J by 4 bases, leaving 21 bases between them. CDR3 amino acids: CASSFLGLPLPSYGYTF. CDR3 sequence (DNA): TGTGCCAGCAGCTTTTTAGGGCTACCTCTCCCATCCTATGGCTACACCTTC. Based on the CDR3 plus reference TRBV7-9 and TRBJ1-2, the full variable domain is DTGVSQNPRHKITKRGQNVTFRCDPISEHNRLYWYRQTLGQGPEFLTYFQNEAQLEKSRLLSDRFSAERPKGSFSTLEIQRTEQGDSAMYLCASSFLGLPLPSYGYTFGSGTRLTVV.

The chain is built from TRBV6-2 or TRBV6-3 and TRBJ2-4, with a weak D call TRBD1 (6 bases). Germline lookup yields CDR1 MNHEY and CDR2 SVGEGT. The CDR3 loop spans 15 amino acids. The V gene lost 4 bases and the J gene lost 7 bases, with 17 bases spanning the gap. CDR3 in DNA: TGTGCCAGCAGTTCCCTCGCGGCAGGGGAGAACATTCAGTACTTC. Translated, it gives CASSSLAAGENIQYF.

The CDR3 DNA reads TGTGCCAGCAGTTGGGGACTAGCGGGAGTAAGGGATACGCAGTATTTT. Protein: CASSWGLAGVRDTQYF. This sequence joins TRBV6-5 and TRBJ2-3; TRBD2 aligns across 14 bases. Unmatched junction bases numbered 6, after V lost 4 bases and J lost 6 bases. CDR1 and CDR2 (germline): MNHEY, SVGAGI. The CDR3 has 16 residues.

The rearrangement joins TRBV15 to TRBJ1-2; D possibly corresponds to TRBD1 (5 bases). Trimming shortened V by 3 bases and J by 4 bases, and 15 bases separated the two germline ends. The length of the CDR3 is 15 residues. Germline CDR1 reads LNHNV; CDR2 reads YYDKDF (reference sequence). CDR3 protein: CATSSGVGVGYGYTF. For the CDR3, the DNA is TGTGCCACCAGCAGCGGGGTGGGGGTAGGCTATGGCTACACCTTC.

J is TRBJ1-6 and V is TRBV4-1; no definite D call. Trimming removed 1 base at V and 8 bases at J, with 12 bases between. CDR3 length equals 15 residues. Germline CDR1 reads MGHRA; CDR2 reads YSYEKL. The CDR3 sequence is CASSQVASGDSPLHF. The CDR3 DNA reads TGCGCCAGCAGCCAAGTGGCGTCAGGTGATTCACCCCTCCACTTT.